This section outlines one T cell receptor (beta chain) sequence together with its context. V lost 3 bases and J lost 12, with 9 bases in between. The germline gives CDR1 MNHEY, CDR2 SMNVEV (reference sequence). CDR3 length equals 11 residues. The sample originates from a study of cytomegalovirus exposure and HLA in healthy donors. This table comes from immunoSEQ multiplex PCR, and its TCRdb copy is limited to in-frame clones, with some not included. Among under 100,000 clones, about 96% were seen once, and the ten largest hold 0.6% to 0.85%. The chain has TRBV27 and TRBJ2-1; possible D gene TRBD2, 6 bases. The clonotype was recovered from a young man in good health and CMV-seronegative. Input material: PBMCs. The CDR3 loop is CASSFRGGQFF. The CDR3 DNA is TGTGCCAGCAGTTTTCGGGGAGGGCAGTTCTTC.